One sample yielded the 6 T cell receptor beta chains listed below, sequenced in a study of T cells in Graves' hyperthyroidism and ophthalmopathy. RNA transcripts served as the template for amplifying TCR beta CDR3 regions. The HTBI set primed first-round TCR CDR3 RT-PCR. One entry per CDR3 protein, called by TCRdb with MiXCR from the multiplex PCR reads. The sample includes some 300,000 distinct CDR3 sequences, roughly 19% of them seen just once. The sample consisted of blood. These receptors came from a man aged 50-60 years with Graves' ophthalmopathy.

V usage is TRBV14 and J usage is TRBJ2-7, with D possibly TRBD1 on 6 matching bases. CDR1 and CDR2 from the germline V gene are SGHDN and FVKESK. Trimming removed 2 bases from V and 2 bases from J, with 10 bases in between. The CDR3 consists of 14 residues. The DNA of the CDR3 is TGTGCCAGCAGCCAACGGCAGGGGCCCTACGAGCAGTACTTC. Amino acids: CASSQRQGPYEQYF.

V gene TRBV7-3 combines with J gene TRBJ2-1, with a tentative D call TRBD2 (6 bases). V was pared by 5 bases and J by 10 bases, with 21 bases between. CDR1 and CDR2 from the germline V gene are SGHTA and FQGTGA. The CDR3 is made up of 15 amino acids. The CDR3 nucleotides are TGTGCCAGCAGCCCGCTCGGGGTAGCGGCAACGGAGCAGTTCTTC. Amino acids: CASSPLGVAATEQFF.

The table lists this clonotype with many counts. This chain connects TRBV12-3 or TRBV12-4 to TRBJ2-7, with D perhaps assigned TRBD1 or TRBD2 (6 bases each). The V and J ends lost 8 bases and 4 bases respectively, with 21 bases between them. The CDR3 covers 15 residues. The CDR3 DNA reads as TGTGCCAGCCAAACCTCATTGGGGGGCGGTTACGAGCAGTACTTC. Translating it yields CASQTSLGGGYEQYF.

The chain combines TRBV2 with TRBJ2-3; maybe TRBD1 (6 bases). This CDR3 spans 14 amino acids. Deletions cut 6 bases from V and 1 base from J, with 11 bases between. Germline assignment: CDR1 SNHLY and CDR2 FYNNEI. Here the CDR3 DNA reads TGTGCCAGCAGGGGACAATCGGGCACAGATACGCAGTATTTT. The encoded protein is CASRGQSGTDTQYF.

This clonotype has ten or more counts. The rearrangement links TRBV20-1 to TRBJ2-3, with D perhaps matching TRBD2 (6 bases). V lost 0 bases and J 2 bases, leaving 15 bases between the germline ends. This CDR3 contains 16 residues. The V gene's germline CDR1 is DFQATT and CDR2 SNEGSKA (reference sequence). CDR3 sequence: CSARDRAGANTDTQYF. The CDR3 region has the DNA TGCAGTGCTAGAGACCGAGCGGGCGCGAACACAGATACGCAGTATTTT.

CDR3 bases: TGTGCCAGTAACACACACGGGCTGCAAGAGACCCAGTACTTC. Translation: CASNTHGLQETQYF. The chain has TRBV28 and TRBJ2-5; D is ambiguous. CDR1 and CDR2 from the germline V gene are MDHEN and SYDVKM. CDR3 size: 14 residues. Trimming stripped 9 bases from V and 2 bases from J, with 16 bases between.